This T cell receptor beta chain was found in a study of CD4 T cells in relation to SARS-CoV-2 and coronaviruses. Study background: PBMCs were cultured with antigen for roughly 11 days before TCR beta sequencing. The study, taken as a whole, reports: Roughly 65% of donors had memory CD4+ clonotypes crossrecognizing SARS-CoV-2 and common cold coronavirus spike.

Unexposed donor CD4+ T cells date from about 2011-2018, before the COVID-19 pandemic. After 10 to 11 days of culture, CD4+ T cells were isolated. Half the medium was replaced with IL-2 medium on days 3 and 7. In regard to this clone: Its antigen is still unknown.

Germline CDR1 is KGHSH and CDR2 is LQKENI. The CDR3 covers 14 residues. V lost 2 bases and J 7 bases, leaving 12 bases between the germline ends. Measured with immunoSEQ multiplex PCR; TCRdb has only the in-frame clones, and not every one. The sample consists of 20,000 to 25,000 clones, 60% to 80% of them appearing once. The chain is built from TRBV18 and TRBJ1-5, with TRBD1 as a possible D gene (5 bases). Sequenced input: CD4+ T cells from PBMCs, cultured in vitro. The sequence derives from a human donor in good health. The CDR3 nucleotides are TGTGCCAGCTCACCATACAGGTTCTTCCAGCCCCAGCATTTT. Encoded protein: CASSPYRFFQPQHF.